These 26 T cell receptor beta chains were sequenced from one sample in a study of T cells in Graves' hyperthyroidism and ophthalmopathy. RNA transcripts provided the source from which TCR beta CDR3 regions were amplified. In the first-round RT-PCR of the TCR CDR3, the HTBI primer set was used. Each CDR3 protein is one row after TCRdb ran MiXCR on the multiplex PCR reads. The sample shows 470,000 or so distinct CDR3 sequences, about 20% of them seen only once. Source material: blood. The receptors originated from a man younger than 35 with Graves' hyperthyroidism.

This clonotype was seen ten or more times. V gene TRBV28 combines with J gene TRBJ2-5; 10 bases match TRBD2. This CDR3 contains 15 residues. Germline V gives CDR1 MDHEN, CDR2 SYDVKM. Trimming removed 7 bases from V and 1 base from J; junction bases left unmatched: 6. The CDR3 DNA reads TGTGCCAGCAACATAGCGGGGGGAGCCCAAGAGACCCAGTACTTC. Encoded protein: CASNIAGGAQETQYF.

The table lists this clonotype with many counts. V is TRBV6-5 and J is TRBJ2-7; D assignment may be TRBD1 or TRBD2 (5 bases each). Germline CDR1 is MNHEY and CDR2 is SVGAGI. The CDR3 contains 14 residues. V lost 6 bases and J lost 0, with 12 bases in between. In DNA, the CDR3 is TGTGCCAGCAGCGGGACGGTTAGCTCCTACGAGCAGTACTTC. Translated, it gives CASSGTVSSYEQYF.

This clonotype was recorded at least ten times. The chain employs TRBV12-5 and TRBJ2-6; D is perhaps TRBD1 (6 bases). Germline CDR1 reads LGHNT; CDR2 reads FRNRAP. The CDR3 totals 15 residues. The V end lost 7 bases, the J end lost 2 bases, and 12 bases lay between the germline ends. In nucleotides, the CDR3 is TGTGCTAGTGCTGTACACAGGGCTGGGGCCAACGTCCTGACTTTC. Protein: CASAVHRAGANVLTF.

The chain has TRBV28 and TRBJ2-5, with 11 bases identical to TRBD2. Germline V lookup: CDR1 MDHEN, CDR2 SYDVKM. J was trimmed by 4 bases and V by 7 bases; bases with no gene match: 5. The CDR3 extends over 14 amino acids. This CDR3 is CASMLAGGPETQYF. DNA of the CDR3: TGTGCCAGCATGCTAGCGGGGGGACCAGAGACCCAGTACTTC.

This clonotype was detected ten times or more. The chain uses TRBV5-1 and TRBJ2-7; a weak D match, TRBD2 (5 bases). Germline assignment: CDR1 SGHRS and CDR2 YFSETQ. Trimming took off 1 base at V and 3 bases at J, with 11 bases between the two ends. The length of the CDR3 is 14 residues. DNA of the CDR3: TGCGCCAGCAGCTTGTCACCCGGGAACTACGAGCAGTACTTC. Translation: CASSLSPGNYEQYF.

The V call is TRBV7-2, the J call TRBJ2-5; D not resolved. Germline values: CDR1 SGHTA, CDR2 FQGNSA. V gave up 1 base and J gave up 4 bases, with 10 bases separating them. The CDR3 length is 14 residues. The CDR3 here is CASSLVSIGETQYF. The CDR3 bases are TGTGCCAGCAGCTTAGTATCTATCGGAGAGACCCAGTACTTC.

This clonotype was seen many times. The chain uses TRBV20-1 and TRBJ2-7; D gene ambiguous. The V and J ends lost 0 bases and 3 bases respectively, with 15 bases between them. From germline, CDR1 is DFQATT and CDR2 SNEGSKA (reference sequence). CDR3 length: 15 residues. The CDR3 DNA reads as TGCAGTGCTAGAGATTTGGGCAGGTCTTTCTACGAGCAGTACTTC. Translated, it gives CSARDLGRSFYEQYF.

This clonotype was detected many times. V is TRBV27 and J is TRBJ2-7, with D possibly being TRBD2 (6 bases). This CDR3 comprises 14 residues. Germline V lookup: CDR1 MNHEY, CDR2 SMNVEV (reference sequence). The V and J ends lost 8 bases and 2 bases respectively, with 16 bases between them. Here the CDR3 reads CASGLVGGAYEQYF. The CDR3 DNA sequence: TGTGCCAGCGGTCTAGTCGGGGGAGCCTACGAGCAGTACTTC.

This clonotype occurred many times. CDR3 region: CASSLRARTRRDTQYF. In DNA, the CDR3 is TGTGCCAGCAGTTTGCGGGCCAGGACCCGTCGGGATACGCAGTATTTT. This chain connects TRBV27 to TRBJ2-3; possible D gene TRBD2, 5 bases. V was pared by 3 bases and J by 6 bases, with 19 bases between. The CDR3 length is 16 residues. The V gene's germline CDR1 is MNHEY and CDR2 SMNVEV (reference sequence).

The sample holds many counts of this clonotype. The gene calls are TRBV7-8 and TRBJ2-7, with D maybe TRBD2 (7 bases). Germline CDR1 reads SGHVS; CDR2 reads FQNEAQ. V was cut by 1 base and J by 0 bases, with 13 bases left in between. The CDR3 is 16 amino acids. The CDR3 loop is CASSLVGGGSSYEQYF. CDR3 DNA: TGTGCCAGCAGCTTAGTAGGCGGGGGCAGCTCCTACGAGCAGTACTTC.

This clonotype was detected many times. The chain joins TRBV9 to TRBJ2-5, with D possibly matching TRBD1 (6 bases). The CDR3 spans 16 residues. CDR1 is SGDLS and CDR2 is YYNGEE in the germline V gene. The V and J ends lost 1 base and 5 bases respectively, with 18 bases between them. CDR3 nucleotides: TGTGCCAGCAGCGTACTTTCAGGGGTGGGTCAGGAGACCCAGTACTTC. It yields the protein CASSVLSGVGQETQYF.

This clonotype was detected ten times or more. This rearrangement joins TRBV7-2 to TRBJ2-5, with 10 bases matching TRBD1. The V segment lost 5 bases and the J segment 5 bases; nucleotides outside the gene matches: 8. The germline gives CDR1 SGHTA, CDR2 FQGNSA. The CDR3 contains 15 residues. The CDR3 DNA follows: TGTGCCAGCAGCGCCGCCGGGACAGGGGTCGAGACCCAGTACTTC. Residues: CASSAAGTGVETQYF. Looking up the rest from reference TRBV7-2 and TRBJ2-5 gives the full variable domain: GAGVSQSPSNKVTEKGKDVELRCDPISGHTALYWYRQSLGQGLEFLIYFQGNSAPDKSGLPSDRFSAERTGGSVSTLTIQRTQQEDSAVYLCASSAAGTGVETQYFGPGTRLLVL.

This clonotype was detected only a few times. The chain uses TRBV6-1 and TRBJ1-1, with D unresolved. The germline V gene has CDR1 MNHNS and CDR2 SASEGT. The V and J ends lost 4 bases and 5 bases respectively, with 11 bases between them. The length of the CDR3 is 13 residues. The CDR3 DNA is TGTGCCAGCAGTGTGGGAAGCCTTACTGAAGCTTTCTTT. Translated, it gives CASSVGSLTEAFF.

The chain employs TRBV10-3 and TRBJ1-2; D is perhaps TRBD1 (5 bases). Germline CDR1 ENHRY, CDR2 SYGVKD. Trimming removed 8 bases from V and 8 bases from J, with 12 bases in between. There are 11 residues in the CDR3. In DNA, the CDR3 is TGTGCCATCGGAAGGGGAGAGGGCTACACCTTC. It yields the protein CAIGRGEGYTF.

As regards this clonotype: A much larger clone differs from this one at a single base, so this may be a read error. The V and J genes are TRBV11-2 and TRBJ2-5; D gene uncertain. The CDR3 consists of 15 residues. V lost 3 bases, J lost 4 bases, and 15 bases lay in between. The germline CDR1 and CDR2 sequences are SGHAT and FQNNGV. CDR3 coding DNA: TGTGCCAGCAGCTTTTCGGCGGTCCAAGGAGAGACCCAGTACTTC. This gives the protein CASSFSAVQGETQYF.

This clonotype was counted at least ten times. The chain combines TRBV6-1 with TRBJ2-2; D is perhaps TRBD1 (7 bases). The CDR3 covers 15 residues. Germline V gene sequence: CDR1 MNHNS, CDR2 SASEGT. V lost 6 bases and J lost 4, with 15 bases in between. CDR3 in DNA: TGTGCCAGCAGCCCAGACAGGGAGGCCACCGGGGAGCTGTTTTTT. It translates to CASSPDREATGELFF.

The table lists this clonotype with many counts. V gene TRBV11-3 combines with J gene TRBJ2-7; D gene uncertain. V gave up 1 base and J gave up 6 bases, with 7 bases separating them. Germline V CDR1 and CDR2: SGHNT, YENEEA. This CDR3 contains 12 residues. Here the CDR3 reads CASSLASREQYF. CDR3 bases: TGTGCCAGCAGCTTAGCGTCACGCGAGCAGTACTTC.

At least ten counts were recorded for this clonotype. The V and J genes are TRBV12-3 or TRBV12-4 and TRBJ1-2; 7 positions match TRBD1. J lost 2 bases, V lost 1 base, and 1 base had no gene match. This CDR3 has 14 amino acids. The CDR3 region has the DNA TGTGCCAGCAGTTTAGAACAGGGGAACTATGGCTACACCTTC. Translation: CASSLEQGNYGYTF.

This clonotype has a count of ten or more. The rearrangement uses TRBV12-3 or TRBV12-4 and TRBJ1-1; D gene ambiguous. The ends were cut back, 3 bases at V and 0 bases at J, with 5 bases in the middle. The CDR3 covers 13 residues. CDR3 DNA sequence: TGTGCCAGCAGTTTCCTCATGAACACTGAAGCTTTCTTT. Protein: CASSFLMNTEAFF.

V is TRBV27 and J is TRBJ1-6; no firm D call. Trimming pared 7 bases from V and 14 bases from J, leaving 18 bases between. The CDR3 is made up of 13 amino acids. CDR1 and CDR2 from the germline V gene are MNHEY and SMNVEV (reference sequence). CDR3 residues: CASIPSGGVSLHF. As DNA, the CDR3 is TGTGCCAGCATTCCCAGCGGCGGGGTTTCCCTCCACTTT.

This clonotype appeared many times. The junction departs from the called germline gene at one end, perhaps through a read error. CDR3 nucleotides: TGCGCCAGCAGCTTAGAGCCAGGTAGCTCCTACGAGCAGTACTTC. Translating gives CASSLEPGSSYEQYF. This rearrangement joins TRBV11-2 to TRBJ2-7; D remains unclear. The V gene's germline CDR1 is SGHAT and CDR2 FQNNGV. The CDR3 loop spans 15 amino acids.

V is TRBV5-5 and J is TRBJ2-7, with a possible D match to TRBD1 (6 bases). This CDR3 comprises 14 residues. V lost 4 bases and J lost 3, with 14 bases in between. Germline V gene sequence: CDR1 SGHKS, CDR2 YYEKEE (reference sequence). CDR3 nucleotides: TGTGCCAGCAGCCCACAGGGCCCCTACTACGAGCAGTACTTC. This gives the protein CASSPQGPYYEQYF.

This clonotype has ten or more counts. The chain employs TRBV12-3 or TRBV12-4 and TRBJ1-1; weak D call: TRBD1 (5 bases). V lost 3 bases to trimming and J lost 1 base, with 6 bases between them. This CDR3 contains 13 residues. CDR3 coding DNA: TGTGCCAGCAGTTTCGACAGGAACACTGAAGCTTTCTTT. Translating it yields CASSFDRNTEAFF.

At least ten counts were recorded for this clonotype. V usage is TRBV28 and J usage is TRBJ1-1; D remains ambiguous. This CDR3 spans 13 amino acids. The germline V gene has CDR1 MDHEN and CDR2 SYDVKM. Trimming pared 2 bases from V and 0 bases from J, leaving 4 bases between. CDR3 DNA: TGTGCCAGCAGTTTAACCCTGAACACTGAAGCTTTCTTT. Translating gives CASSLTLNTEAFF.

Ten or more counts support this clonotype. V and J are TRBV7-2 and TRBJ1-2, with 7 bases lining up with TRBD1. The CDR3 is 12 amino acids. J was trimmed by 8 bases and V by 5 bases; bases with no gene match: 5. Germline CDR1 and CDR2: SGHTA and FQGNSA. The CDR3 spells CASSDRVGGYTF. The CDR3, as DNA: TGTGCCAGCAGCGACAGGGTTGGGGGCTACACCTTC.

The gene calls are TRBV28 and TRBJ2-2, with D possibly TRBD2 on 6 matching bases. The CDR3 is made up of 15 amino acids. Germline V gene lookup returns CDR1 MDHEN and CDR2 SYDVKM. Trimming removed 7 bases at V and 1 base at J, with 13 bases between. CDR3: CASKEQGLNTGELFF. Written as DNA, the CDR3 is TGTGCCAGCAAGGAGCAGGGACTGAACACCGGGGAGCTGTTTTTT.